The 28 T cell receptor beta chains given below trace back to one sample, sequenced in a study of T-cell reconstitution after alpha-beta-depleted transplantation in children. Unique molecular identifiers were incorporated during preparation of the TCRbeta library. TCRdb passed the PCR reads through MiXCR, listing each CDR3 protein once. The sample includes roughly 400,000 distinct CDR3 sequences, 43% of them seen just once. The specimen was PBMCs, collected before TCRalphabeta/CD19-depleted stem cell transplant. The receptors shown here come from a girl aged 2 to 9 with aplastic anemia, due to receive a stem cell transplant.

This sequence joins TRBV3-1 and TRBJ1-1; 9 bases line up with TRBD1. After removal of 4 bases from V and 5 bases from J, the junction contained 5 bases not matched to a gene. The CDR3 length is 14 residues. Germline V gene lookup returns CDR1 LGHDT and CDR2 YNNKEL (reference sequence). Here the CDR3 reads CASSRKQGATEAFF. CDR3 bases: TGTGCCAGCAGCCGTAAACAGGGGGCTACTGAAGCTTTCTTT. The variable domain in full, with the rest retrieved from reference TRBV3-1 and TRBJ1-1, is DTAVSQTPKYLVTQMGNDKSIKCEQNLGHDTMYWYKQDSKKFLKIMFSYNNKELIINETVPNRFSPKSPDKAHLNLHINSLELGDSAVYFCASSRKQGATEAFFGQGTRLTVV.

V gene TRBV29-1 combines with J gene TRBJ2-3; TRBD2 matches at 7 bases. In germline, CDR1 is SQVTM, CDR2 ANQGSEA. This CDR3 comprises 16 residues. J was trimmed by 2 bases and V by 4 bases; bases with no gene match: 12. CDR3 residues: CSVGAPSGAFTDTQYF. The DNA of the CDR3 is TGCAGCGTTGGAGCCCCGAGCGGGGCCTTCACAGATACGCAGTATTTT.

This chain connects TRBV7-8 to TRBJ1-5; no firm D call. From germline, CDR1 is SGHVS and CDR2 FQNEAQ. V was pared by 1 base and J by 1 base, with 8 bases between. The CDR3 runs 15 residues. The CDR3 DNA reads as TGTGCCAGCAGCTTAGTTGGGCCAAGCAATCAGCCCCAGCATTTT. Amino acid sequence: CASSLVGPSNQPQHF.

This clonotype was counted once. CDR3 residues: CAISERGTGGAAFF. The CDR3, as DNA: TGTGCCATCAGTGAGAGGGGGACAGGGGGAGCGGCTTTCTTT. The chain has TRBV10-3 and TRBJ1-1; 11 positions match TRBD1. The CDR3 totals 14 residues. V trimming: 2 bases; J trimming: 11 bases; junction bases outside the gene matches: 7. Germline assignment: CDR1 ENHRY and CDR2 SYGVKD.

The rearrangement links TRBV7-6 to TRBJ2-3, with D possibly matching TRBD2 (8 bases). In germline, CDR1 is SGHVS, CDR2 FNYEAQ. V shed 5 bases and J shed 4 bases, with 19 bases lying between them. The CDR3 runs 16 residues. The CDR3 bases are TGTGCCAGCAGCCCCAATAGCGGGACAGTGCCAGATACGCAGTATTTT. It encodes CASSPNSGTVPDTQYF.

This clonotype has ten or more counts. This rearrangement joins TRBV12-3 or TRBV12-4 to TRBJ1-5; D is unresolved. The CDR3 loop spans 11 amino acids. V shed 1 base and J shed 6 bases, with 1 base lying between them. The CDR3 DNA reads as TGTGCCAGCAGTTTAGGTCAGCCCCAGCATTTT. It is translated as CASSLGQPQHF.

The chain uses TRBV9 and TRBJ2-3; D gene ambiguous. The V end was cut by 4 bases, the J end by 4 bases, with 7 bases between. Germline-derived CDR1 and CDR2 are SGDLS and YYNGEE. The CDR3 length is 12 residues. CDR3 amino acids: CASSRPADTQYF. In DNA form, the CDR3 reads TGTGCCAGCAGCCGACCCGCAGATACGCAGTATTTT.

The chain is built from TRBV5-1 and TRBJ2-1; 8 nucleotides align to TRBD2. The CDR3 covers 19 residues. The J segment lost 4 bases and the V segment lost 2 bases, leaving 17 bases of the junction unmatched. The germline V gene encodes CDR1 SGHRS and CDR2 YFSETQ. The CDR3, as DNA: TGCGCCAGCAGCTTAAAAGTCTGGCCGAATAGCGGGATGTACAATGAGCAGTTCTTC. Protein product: CASSLKVWPNSGMYNEQFF.

V usage is TRBV5-1 and J usage is TRBJ2-1; 8 bases match TRBD2. Germline CDR1 and CDR2: SGHRS and YFSETQ. J lost 9 bases, V lost 6 bases, and 8 bases had no gene match. The length of the CDR3 is 13 residues. CDR3 sequence (DNA): TGCGCCAGCAACCCGGGAGGGTCTCCTGAGCAGTTCTTC. Its protein is CASNPGGSPEQFF.

This clonotype was counted at least ten times. The chain uses TRBV2 and TRBJ2-1, with TRBD2 as a possible D gene (5 bases). Germline V gene data show CDR1 as SNHLY and CDR2 as FYNNEI. The CDR3 extends over 16 amino acids. Trimming pared 6 bases from V and 6 bases from J, leaving 21 bases between. Here the CDR3 DNA reads TGTGCCAGCAGAGACTCCGAGGAGGAATCATTCAATGAGCAGTTCTTC. It is translated as CASRDSEEESFNEQFF.

V gene TRBV25-1 combines with J gene TRBJ2-3; 9 nucleotides align to TRBD2. Looked up from germline, CDR1 is MGHDK and CDR2 is SYGVNS. With 2 bases clipped from V and 4 bases from J, the junction kept 13 bases outside the gene matches. The CDR3 contains 18 residues. The CDR3 DNA reads TGTGCCAGCAGTGAACGTCCCGGGCTAGCGGGAATCGCAGATACGCAGTATTTT. This sequence encodes CASSERPGLAGIADTQYF.

The chain employs TRBV7-2 and TRBJ1-3; D not resolved. Deletions cut 5 bases from V and 6 bases from J, with 11 bases between. CDR3 length: 13 amino acids. Germline V CDR1 and CDR2: SGHTA, FQGNSA. CDR3 amino acids: CASSPQDVNTIYF. The CDR3 DNA is TGTGCCAGCAGCCCCCAGGACGTAAACACCATATATTTT.

This CDR3 is CSATRLTEPYEQYF. The DNA of the CDR3 is TGCAGTGCTACAAGACTAACGGAGCCCTACGAGCAGTACTTC. V gene TRBV20-1 combines with J gene TRBJ2-7, with a weak D call TRBD2 (5 bases). V was trimmed by 4 bases and J by 2 bases, leaving 15 bases between them. Germline lookup yields CDR1 DFQATT and CDR2 SNEGSKA (reference sequence). The CDR3 has 14 residues.

V gene TRBV20-1 combines with J gene TRBJ2-7; 8 bases map to TRBD2. Per germline, CDR1 DFQATT and CDR2 SNEGSKA (reference sequence). The CDR3 covers 13 residues. Unmatched junction bases numbered 10, after V lost 6 bases and J lost 6 bases. CDR3 nucleotides: TGCAGTGCCTTCTCGCGGGGGGCCCTCGAGCAGTACTTC. Amino acid sequence: CSAFSRGALEQYF.

This chain uses TRBV5-4 with TRBJ2-7; no definite D call. The CDR3 is 13 residues long. Germline V gene data show CDR1 as SGHNT and CDR2 as YYREEE (reference sequence). Trimming pared 0 bases from V and 3 bases from J, leaving 7 bases between. DNA for the CDR3: TGTGCCAGCAGCTTGGACTGGAACTACGAGCAGTACTTC. Encoded protein: CASSLDWNYEQYF.

This clonotype was seen more than once but under ten times. The rearrangement uses TRBV12-3 or TRBV12-4 and TRBJ2-3, with D perhaps assigned TRBD1 or TRBD2 (6 bases each). The CDR3 loop spans 15 amino acids. V lost 5 bases, J lost 0 bases, and 12 bases lay in between. In DNA form, the CDR3 reads TGTGCCAGCAGTGTCACAGGGACTAGCACAGATACGCAGTATTTT. Its protein is CASSVTGTSTDTQYF.

A note on this clonotype: A read error is possible here, since a much larger clone lies one base away. The chain carries TRBV24-1 and TRBJ2-1, with 8 bases identical to TRBD1. Trimming took 2 bases from V and 8 from J; bases not matched to a gene: 4. Germline CDR1 KGHDR, CDR2 SFDVKD. The length of the CDR3 is 14 residues. CDR3 loop: CATSDSTGGHEQFF. CDR3 nucleotides: TGTGCCACCAGTGATTCAACAGGGGGACATGAGCAGTTCTTC.

This clonotype was counted many times. The rearrangement uses TRBV7-2 and TRBJ2-3; D gene uncertain. The CDR3 is 15 residues long. The germline V gene encodes CDR1 SGHTA and CDR2 FQGNSA. V was trimmed by 3 bases and J by 6 bases, leaving 16 bases between them. The CDR3 protein is CASSLDPTSIDTQYF. The CDR3 region has the DNA TGTGCCAGCAGCTTGGATCCTACTTCCATCGATACGCAGTATTTT.

This clonotype is labeled medium-sized (0.01 to 0.1%). The V gene is TRBV20-1, the J gene TRBJ2-3, with a tentative D call TRBD2 (6 bases). The CDR3 loop spans 14 amino acids. The V gene's germline CDR1 is DFQATT and CDR2 SNEGSKA (reference sequence). Trimming pared 3 bases from V and 0 bases from J, leaving 10 bases between. CDR3 loop: CSARGLYSTDTQYF. The CDR3 bases are TGCAGTGCTAGGGGACTGTACAGCACAGATACGCAGTATTTT.

This clonotype has only a few counts. This chain links TRBV6-1 with TRBJ2-3, with a tentative D call TRBD2 (6 bases). The V and J ends lost 4 bases and 5 bases respectively, with 16 bases between them. From germline, CDR1 is MNHNS and CDR2 SASEGT. CDR3 size: 15 residues. CDR3 sequence reads: CASSVADGAGDTQYF. As DNA, the CDR3 is TGTGCCAGCAGTGTAGCGGACGGAGCCGGAGATACGCAGTATTTT.

This clonotype was found many times. V and J are TRBV7-8 and TRBJ1-5, with 8 bases identical to TRBD1. This CDR3 contains 16 residues. With V trimmed by 4 bases and J by 3 bases, 8 bases remained unmatched. In germline, CDR1 is SGHVS, CDR2 FQNEAQ. The CDR3 loop is CASSSRDRRLNQPQHF. In nucleotides, the CDR3 is TGTGCCAGCAGCTCAAGGGACAGGCGGCTCAATCAGCCCCAGCATTTT.

This clonotype was recorded many times. The genes are TRBV15 and TRBJ2-3; unclear D gene. Between the trimmed V and J ends, which lost 0 bases and 0 bases, there was a span of 4 bases. The CDR3 runs to 14 residues. Looked up from germline, CDR1 is LNHNV and CDR2 is YYDKDF (reference sequence). The CDR3 nucleotides are TGTGCCACCAGCAGAGATCACAGCACAGATACGCAGTATTTT. This codes for CATSRDHSTDTQYF.

This clonotype was seen many times. The rearrangement links TRBV5-1 to TRBJ1-2; the D gene is possibly TRBD1 (5 bases). Germline assignment: CDR1 SGHRS and CDR2 YFSETQ. This CDR3 is built from 14 residues. Between the trimmed V and J ends, which lost 3 bases and 8 bases, there was a span of 17 bases. CDR3 coding DNA: TGCGCCAGCAGCTCAGCCCCAGGGACTAGCGGCTACACCTTC. It yields the protein CASSSAPGTSGYTF.

The rearrangement uses TRBV9 and TRBJ2-2, with no clear D. Germline V gives CDR1 SGDLS, CDR2 YYNGEE. V gave up 0 bases and J gave up 7 bases, with 4 bases separating them. The CDR3 has 12 residues. As DNA, the CDR3 is TGTGCCAGCAGCGTAGATGTCGGGGAGCTGTTTTTT. It translates to CASSVDVGELFF. The full variable domain, in which reference TRBV9 and TRBJ2-2 provide the parts outside the CDR3, is DSGVTQTPKHLITATGQRVTLRCSPRSGDLSVYWYQQSLDQGLQFLIQYYNGEERAKGNILERFSAQQFPDLHSELNLSSLELGDSALYFCASSVDVGELFFGEGSRLTVL.

This rearrangement joins TRBV5-1 to TRBJ2-3; the D gene is possibly TRBD2 (6 bases). Germline lookup yields CDR1 SGHRS and CDR2 YFSETQ. The CDR3 contains 16 residues. V lost 2 bases and J lost 4, with 17 bases in between. CDR3 sequence: CASSFSGAGKADTQYF. The CDR3 DNA follows: TGCGCCAGCAGCTTTTCGGGAGCCGGTAAGGCAGATACGCAGTATTTT.

This chain joins TRBV28 and TRBJ2-4; 13 positions agree with TRBD2. V shed 3 bases and J 3 bases; nucleotides not matched to a gene: 17. The germline V gene has CDR1 MDHEN and CDR2 SYDVKM. The CDR3 sequence is 21 residues long. The CDR3 DNA reads TGTGCCAGCAGTTTGGGAAGACTAGCGGGAGGAGAAGGGGGGGTCAAAAACATTCAGTACTTC. As protein: CASSLGRLAGGEGGVKNIQYF.

The table lists this clonotype with many counts. This chain links TRBV10-1 with TRBJ1-2; maybe TRBD1 (5 bases). The CDR3 length is 15 residues. Trimming took off 4 bases at V and 7 bases at J, with 19 bases between the two ends. The germline CDR1 and CDR2 sequences are WNHNN and SYGVQD (reference sequence). Here the CDR3 reads CASSGSRDGAFGYTF. The CDR3 DNA reads as TGCGCCAGCAGTGGCTCCCGGGACGGAGCTTTTGGCTACACCTTC.

The rearrangement joins TRBV30 to TRBJ2-3; D not resolved. Germline lookup yields CDR1 GTSNPN and CDR2 SVGIG (reference sequence). There are 13 residues in the CDR3. Trimming cost V 5 bases and J 6 bases, with 15 bases left between them. The CDR3 loop is CAWCFILGDTQYF. The CDR3 DNA follows: TGTGCCTGGTGTTTTATCCTGGGGGATACGCAGTATTTT.